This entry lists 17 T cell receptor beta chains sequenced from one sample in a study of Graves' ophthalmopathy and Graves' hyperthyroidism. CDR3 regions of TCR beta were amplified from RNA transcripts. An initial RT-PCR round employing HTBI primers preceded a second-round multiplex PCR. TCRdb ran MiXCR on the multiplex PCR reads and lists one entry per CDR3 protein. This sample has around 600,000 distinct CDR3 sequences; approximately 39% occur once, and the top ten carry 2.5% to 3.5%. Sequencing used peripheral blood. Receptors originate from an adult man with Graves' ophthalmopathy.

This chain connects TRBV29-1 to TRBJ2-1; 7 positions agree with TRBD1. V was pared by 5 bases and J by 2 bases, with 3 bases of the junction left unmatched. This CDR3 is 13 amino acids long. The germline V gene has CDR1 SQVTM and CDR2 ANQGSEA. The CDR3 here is CSVQGTAYNEQFF. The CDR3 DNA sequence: TGCAGCGTTCAGGGGACAGCCTACAATGAGCAGTTCTTC.

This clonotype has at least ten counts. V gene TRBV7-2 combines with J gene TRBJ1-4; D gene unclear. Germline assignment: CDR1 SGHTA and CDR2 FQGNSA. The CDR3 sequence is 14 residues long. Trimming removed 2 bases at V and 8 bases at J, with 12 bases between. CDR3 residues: CASSLPQRGEKLFF. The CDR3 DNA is TGTGCCAGCAGCTTACCACAGCGAGGGGAAAAACTGTTTTTT.

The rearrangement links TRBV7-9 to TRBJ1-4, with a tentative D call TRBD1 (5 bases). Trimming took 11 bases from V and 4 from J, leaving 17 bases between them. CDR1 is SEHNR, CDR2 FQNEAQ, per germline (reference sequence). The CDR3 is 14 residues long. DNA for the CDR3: TGTGCCTCCGGCTTGGGACCGCGTAATGAAAAACTGTTTTTT. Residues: CASGLGPRNEKLFF.

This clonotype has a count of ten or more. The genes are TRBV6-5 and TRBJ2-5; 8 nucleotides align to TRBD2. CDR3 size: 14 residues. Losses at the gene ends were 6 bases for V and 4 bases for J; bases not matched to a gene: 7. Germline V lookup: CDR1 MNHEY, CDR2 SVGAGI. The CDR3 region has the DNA TGTGCCAGCAGATACACGGGGGGGAGAGAGACCCAGTACTTC. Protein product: CASRYTGGRETQYF.

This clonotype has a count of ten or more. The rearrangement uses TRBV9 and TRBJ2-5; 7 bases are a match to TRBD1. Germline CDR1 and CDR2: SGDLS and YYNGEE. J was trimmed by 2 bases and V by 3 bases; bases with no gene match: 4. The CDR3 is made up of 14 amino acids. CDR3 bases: TGTGCCAGCAGCGCGACAGGGTGGCAAGAGACCCAGTACTTC. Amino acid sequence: CASSATGWQETQYF. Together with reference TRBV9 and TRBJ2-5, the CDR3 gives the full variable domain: DSGVTQTPKHLITATGQRVTLRCSPRSGDLSVYWYQQSLDQGLQFLIQYYNGEERAKGNILERFSAQQFPDLHSELNLSSLELGDSALYFCASSATGWQETQYFGPGTRLLVL.

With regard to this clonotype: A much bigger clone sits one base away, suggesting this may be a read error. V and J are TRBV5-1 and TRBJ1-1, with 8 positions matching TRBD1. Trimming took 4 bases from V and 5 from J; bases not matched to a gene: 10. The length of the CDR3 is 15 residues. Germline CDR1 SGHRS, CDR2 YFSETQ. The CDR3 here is CASSRPTGDRTEAFF. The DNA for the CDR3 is TGCGCCAGCAGCAGGCCGACAGGGGACCGTACTGAAGCTTTCTTT.

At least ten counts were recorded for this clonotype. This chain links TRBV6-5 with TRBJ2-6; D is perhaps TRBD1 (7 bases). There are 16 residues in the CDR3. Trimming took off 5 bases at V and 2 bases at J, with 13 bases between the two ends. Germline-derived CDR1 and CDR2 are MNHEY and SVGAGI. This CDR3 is CASSGRGAPGANVLTF. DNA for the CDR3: TGTGCCAGCAGTGGCAGGGGGGCCCCTGGGGCCAACGTCCTGACTTTC.

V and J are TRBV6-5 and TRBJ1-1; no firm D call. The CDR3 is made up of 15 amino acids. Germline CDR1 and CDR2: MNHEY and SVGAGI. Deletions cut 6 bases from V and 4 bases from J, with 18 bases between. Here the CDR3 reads CASSLEKPRGTEAFF. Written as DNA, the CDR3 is TGTGCCAGCAGCCTAGAAAAACCTCGGGGCACTGAAGCTTTCTTT.

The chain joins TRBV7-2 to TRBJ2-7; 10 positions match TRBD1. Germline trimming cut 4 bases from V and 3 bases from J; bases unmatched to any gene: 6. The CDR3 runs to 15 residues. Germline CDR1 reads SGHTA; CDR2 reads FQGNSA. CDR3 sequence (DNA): TGTGCCAGCAGCTCCCGGGACAGGGGAATCTACGAGCAGTACTTC. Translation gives CASSSRDRGIYEQYF. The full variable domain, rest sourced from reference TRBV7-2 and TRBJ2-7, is GAGVSQSPSNKVTEKGKDVELRCDPISGHTALYWYRQSLGQGLEFLIYFQGNSAPDKSGLPSDRFSAERTGGSVSTLTIQRTQQEDSAVYLCASSSRDRGIYEQYFGPGTRLTVT.

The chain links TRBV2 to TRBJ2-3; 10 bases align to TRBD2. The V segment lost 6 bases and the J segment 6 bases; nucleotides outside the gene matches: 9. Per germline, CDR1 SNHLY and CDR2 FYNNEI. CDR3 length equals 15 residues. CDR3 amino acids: CASSPGGAGGDTQYF. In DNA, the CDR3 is TGTGCCAGCAGCCCCGGCGGAGCGGGAGGGGATACGCAGTATTTT.

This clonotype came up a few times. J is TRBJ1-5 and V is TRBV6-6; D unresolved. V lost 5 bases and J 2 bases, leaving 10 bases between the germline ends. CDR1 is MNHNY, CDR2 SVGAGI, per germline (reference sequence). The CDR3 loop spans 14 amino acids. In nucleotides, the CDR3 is TGTGCCAGCAGTGTTACAGAAGGCAATCAGCCCCAGCATTTT. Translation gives CASSVTEGNQPQHF.

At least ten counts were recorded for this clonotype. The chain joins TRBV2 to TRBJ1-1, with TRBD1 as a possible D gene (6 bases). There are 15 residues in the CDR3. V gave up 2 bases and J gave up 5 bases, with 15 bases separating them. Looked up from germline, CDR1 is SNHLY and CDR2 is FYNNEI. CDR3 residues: CASSESALRGTEAFF. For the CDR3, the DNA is TGTGCCAGCAGTGAATCTGCCCTAAGGGGGACTGAAGCTTTCTTT.

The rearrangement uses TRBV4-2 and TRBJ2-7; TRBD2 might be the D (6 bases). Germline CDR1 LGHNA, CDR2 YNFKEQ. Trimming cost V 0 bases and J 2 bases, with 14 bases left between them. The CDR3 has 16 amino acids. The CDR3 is CASSQDYGGGTYEQYF. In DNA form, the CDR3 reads TGTGCCAGCAGCCAAGATTACGGTGGGGGGACCTACGAGCAGTACTTC.

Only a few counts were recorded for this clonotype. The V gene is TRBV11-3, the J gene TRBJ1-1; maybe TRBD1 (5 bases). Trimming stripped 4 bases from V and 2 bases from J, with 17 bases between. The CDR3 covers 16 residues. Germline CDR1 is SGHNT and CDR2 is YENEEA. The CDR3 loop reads CASSSPGEGQNTEAFF. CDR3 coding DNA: TGTGCCAGCAGCTCCCCCGGGGAGGGGCAAAACACTGAAGCTTTCTTT.

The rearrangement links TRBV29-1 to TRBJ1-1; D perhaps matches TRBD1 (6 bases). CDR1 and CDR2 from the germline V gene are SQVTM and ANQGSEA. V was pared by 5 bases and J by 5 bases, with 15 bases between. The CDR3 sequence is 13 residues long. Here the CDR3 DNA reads TGCAGCGTTTCAGGGGAATCGGGTACTGAAGCTTTCTTT. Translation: CSVSGESGTEAFF.

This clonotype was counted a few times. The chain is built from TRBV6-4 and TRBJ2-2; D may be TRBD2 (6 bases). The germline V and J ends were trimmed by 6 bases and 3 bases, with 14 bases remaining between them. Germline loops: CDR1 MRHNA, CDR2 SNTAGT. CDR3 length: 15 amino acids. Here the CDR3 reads CASSAGTADTGELFF. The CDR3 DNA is TGTGCCAGCAGCGCCGGGACTGCCGACACCGGGGAGCTGTTTTTT.

DNA of the CDR3: TGTGCCAGCAGCTCCTTCGACAGGGGGTACGAGCAGTACTTC. Translating gives CASSSFDRGYEQYF. The J gene is TRBJ2-7, the V gene TRBV7-9, with 9 bases identical to TRBD1. Trimming removed 4 bases from V and 4 bases from J; junction bases left unmatched: 5. The length of the CDR3 is 14 residues. Germline assignment: CDR1 SEHNR and CDR2 FQNEAQ (reference sequence).